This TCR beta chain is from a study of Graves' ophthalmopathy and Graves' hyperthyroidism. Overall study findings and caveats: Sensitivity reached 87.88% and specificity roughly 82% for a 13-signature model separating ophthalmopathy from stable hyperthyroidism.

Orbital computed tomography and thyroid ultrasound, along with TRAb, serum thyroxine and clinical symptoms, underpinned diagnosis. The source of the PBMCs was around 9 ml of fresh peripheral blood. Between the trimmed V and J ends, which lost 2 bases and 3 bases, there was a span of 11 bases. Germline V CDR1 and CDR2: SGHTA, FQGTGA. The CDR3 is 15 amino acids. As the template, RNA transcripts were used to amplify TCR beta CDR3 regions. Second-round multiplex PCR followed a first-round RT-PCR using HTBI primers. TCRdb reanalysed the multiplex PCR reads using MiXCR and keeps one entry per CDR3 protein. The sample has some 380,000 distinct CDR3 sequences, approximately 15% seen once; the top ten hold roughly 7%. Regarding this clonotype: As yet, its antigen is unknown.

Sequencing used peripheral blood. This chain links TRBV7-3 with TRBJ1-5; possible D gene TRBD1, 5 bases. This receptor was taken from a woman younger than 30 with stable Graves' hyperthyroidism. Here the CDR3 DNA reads TGTGCCAGCAGCTTACCGGGACGGTACAATCAGCCCCAGCATTTT. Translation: CASSLPGRYNQPQHF.